A single sample gave rise to the 15 T cell receptor beta chains below, sequenced in a study of beta chain features in type 1 diabetes. The investigators reverse transcribed all of the isolated RNA, so they sequenced expressed TCRB transcripts. This table comes from immunoSEQ multiplex PCR, and its TCRdb copy is limited to in-frame clones, with some not included. The sample has about 340,000 clones; less than 9.5% are singletons. Sequencing was done on a sample of central memory CD4+ T cells from blood. All receptors derive from a woman aged 18-29 years in good health.

The chain employs TRBV5-1 and TRBJ2-1, with 8 nucleotides matching TRBD2. Trimming at V came to 0 bases and at J to 5 bases, leaving 10 bases not matched to a gene. CDR1 SGHRS and CDR2 YFSETQ come from the germline V gene. The CDR3 extends over 17 amino acids. CDR3 in DNA: TGCGCCAGCAGCTTGGGTTATACTAGCGGAGGCCACAATGAGCAGTTCTTC. Amino acid sequence: CASSLGYTSGGHNEQFF.

This clone was seen only a few times. The rearrangement uses TRBV6-5 and TRBJ1-1; D may be TRBD1 (6 bases). The CDR3 length is 14 residues. Germline V CDR1 and CDR2: MNHEY, SVGAGI. V was cut by 6 bases and J by 1 base, with 12 bases left in between. The CDR3 loop reads CASSRGQTNTEAFF. The CDR3 DNA is TGTGCCAGCAGCAGAGGACAGACGAACACTGAAGCTTTCTTT.

This clone was recorded a few times. The chain carries TRBV27 and TRBJ2-1; 7 nucleotides align to TRBD1. In germline, CDR1 is MNHEY, CDR2 SMNVEV (reference sequence). V shed 4 bases and J 7 bases; nucleotides not matched to a gene: 4. CDR3 length: 13 residues. CDR3 nucleotide sequence: TGTGCCAGCAGTTCACTGGACAGGAATGAGCAGTTCTTC. Its translation: CASSSLDRNEQFF.

This chain links TRBV29-1 with TRBJ2-1; unclear D gene. Looked up from germline, CDR1 is SQVTM and CDR2 is ANQGSEA. The CDR3 consists of 13 residues. The germline V and J ends were trimmed by 7 bases and 0 bases, with 10 bases remaining between them. The CDR3 spells CSALGSSYNEQFF. In DNA, the CDR3 is TGCAGCGCCTTGGGAAGCTCCTACAATGAGCAGTTCTTC.

The V call is TRBV7-3, the J call TRBJ2-1; D is perhaps TRBD2 (6 bases). The CDR3 is 15 residues long. Germline V gene data show CDR1 as SGHTA and CDR2 as FQGTGA. Trimming left V 5 bases short and J 2 bases short, with 13 bases between. The CDR3 region is CASSPGPSAYNEQFF. The CDR3 DNA reads TGTGCCAGCAGCCCTGGGCCTAGCGCCTACAATGAGCAGTTCTTC.

This clone was observed a handful of times. V gene TRBV6-5 combines with J gene TRBJ1-5; D not certain. Trimming stripped 6 bases from V and 5 bases from J, with 8 bases between. The CDR3 is 12 residues long. Germline V gene lookup returns CDR1 MNHEY and CDR2 SVGAGI. This chain's CDR3 is CASRGDHQPQHF. In DNA, the CDR3 is TGTGCCAGCAGGGGTGATCATCAGCCCCAGCATTTT.

This clone was recorded at least ten times. The J gene is TRBJ2-5, the V gene TRBV5-6; no clear D gene. This CDR3 is built from 15 residues. V was trimmed by 2 bases and J by 5 bases, leaving 16 bases between them. Germline CDR1 and CDR2: SGHDT and YYEEEE. Here the CDR3 DNA reads TGTGCCAGCAGCTTCGGACGTATCCAAATGGAGACCCAGTACTTC. Translation gives CASSFGRIQMETQYF.

This chain links TRBV28 with TRBJ1-4, with D perhaps matching TRBD1 (5 bases). Trimming removed 5 bases from V and 1 base from J, with 8 bases in between. CDR1 MDHEN and CDR2 SYDVKM come from the germline V gene. CDR3 size: 14 residues. CDR3 in DNA: TGTGCCAGCAGTGGGGGAGGAACTAATGAAAAACTGTTTTTT. Protein sequence: CASSGGGTNEKLFF.

Ten or more counts support this clone. Other DNA sequences within the sample encode an identical CDR3. The chain joins TRBV18 to TRBJ2-1; D is uncertain. This CDR3 is 15 amino acids long. Germline values: CDR1 KGHSH, CDR2 LQKENI. V lost 2 bases and J 1 base, leaving 9 bases between the germline ends. The CDR3 region is CASSPVELSYNEQFF. In DNA form, the CDR3 reads TGTGCCAGCTCACCAGTGGAGCTTTCCTACAATGAGCAGTTCTTC.

This sequence joins TRBV7-3 and TRBJ2-2, with D unclear. Trimming left V 1 base short and J 2 bases short, with 5 bases between. CDR3 size: 14 residues. CDR1 is SGHTA and CDR2 is FQGTGA in the germline V gene. CDR3 in DNA: TGTGCCAGCAGCTTAAGCGTAAACACCGGGGAGCTGTTTTTT. Translation gives CASSLSVNTGELFF.

This clone was recorded at least ten times. The gene calls are TRBV5-1 and TRBJ2-3; D could derive from TRBD1 or TRBD2 (5 bases each). This CDR3 is built from 17 residues. V gave up 4 bases and J gave up 1 base, with 19 bases separating them. Germline V CDR1 and CDR2: SGHRS, YFSETQ. The CDR3 coding sequence is TGCGCCAGCAGCACCGGGACCGCCACCTCAGGCACAGATACGCAGTATTTT. Its translation is CASSTGTATSGTDTQYF. The full variable domain, rest sourced from reference TRBV5-1 and TRBJ2-3, is KAGVTQTPRYLIKTRGQQVTLSCSPISGHRSVSWYQQTPGQGLQFLFEYFSETQRNKGNFPGRFSGRQFSNSRSEMNVSTLELGDSALYLCASSTGTATSGTDTQYFGPGTRLTVL.

This clone was counted between two and nine times. This chain joins TRBV5-4 and TRBJ2-5, with D maybe TRBD1 (7 bases). The V gene's germline CDR1 is SGHNT and CDR2 YYREEE (reference sequence). V lost 4 bases to trimming and J lost 3 bases, with 13 bases between them. The CDR3 spans 14 residues. The CDR3 spells CASSEGGTEETQYF. As DNA, the CDR3 is TGTGCCAGCAGCGAAGGGGGGACAGAAGAGACCCAGTACTTC. Looking up the rest from reference TRBV5-4 and TRBJ2-5 gives the full variable domain: ETGVTQSPTHLIKTRGQQVTLRCSSQSGHNTVSWYQQALGQGPQFIFQYYREEENGRGNFPPRFSGLQFPNYSSELNVNALELDDSALYLCASSEGGTEETQYFGPGTRLLVL.

The chain uses TRBV2 and TRBJ1-5; 9 bases fit TRBD1. The CDR3 totals 14 residues. CDR1 is SNHLY and CDR2 is FYNNEI in the germline V gene. V lost 5 bases, J lost 7 bases, and 6 bases stayed unmatched. The CDR3 DNA follows: TGTGCCAGCAGTATGGGGACAGGGAAACAGCCCCAGCATTTT. The encoded protein is CASSMGTGKQPQHF.

This clone was picked up a small number of times. The CDR3 DNA sequence: TGTGCCAGCAGCCCCCTTTCGGGCGAGCAGTACTTC. This gives the protein CASSPLSGEQYF. The chain joins TRBV7-9 to TRBJ2-7; D uncertain. With 5 bases removed from V and 6 bases from J, the gap between germline ends came to 11 bases. Germline-derived CDR1 and CDR2 are SEHNR and FQNEAQ (reference sequence). This CDR3 contains 12 residues.

This clone was observed at least ten times. The chain employs TRBV19 and TRBJ2-1, with 8 bases matching TRBD2. V lost 5 bases to trimming and J lost 6 bases; unmatched junction nucleotides: 6. The CDR3 runs 14 residues. CDR1 is LNHDA, CDR2 SQIVND, per germline (reference sequence). Written as DNA, the CDR3 is TGTGCCAGTAGTGCACCGGGACTAGTCAATGAGCAGTTCTTC. Its protein product is CASSAPGLVNEQFF.